One and the same sample provided the 16 T cell receptor beta chains below, sequenced in a study of shared clonotypes between healthy human individuals. This table comes from immunoSEQ multiplex PCR, and its TCRdb copy is limited to in-frame clones, with some not included. The data hold about 2,200,000 clones, with about 92% observed a single time. The naive CD8 fraction comprised CD45RO-negative cells positively selected for CCR7 and excluded terminally differentiated effector memory CD45RA+ cells. The source material was naive CD8+ T cells from PBMCs. Receptors were obtained from a man younger than 30 in good health. Some clones in this sample may be carry-over from other donors' samples.

This chain joins TRBV13 and TRBJ2-5; TRBD2 is a possible D gene (6 bases). CDR1 and CDR2 from the germline V gene are PRHDT and FYEKMQ (reference sequence). The CDR3 runs to 16 residues. Trimming removed 4 bases from V and 0 bases from J, with 15 bases in between. The CDR3 DNA sequence: TGTGCCAGCAGCTCCGAACTAGCTGACTACCAAGAGACCCAGTACTTC. This gives the protein CASSSELADYQETQYF.

This chain joins TRBV4-1 and TRBJ1-5, with D unresolved. The length of the CDR3 is 16 residues. The ends were cut back, 0 bases at V and 5 bases at J, with 14 bases in the middle. From germline, CDR1 is MGHRA and CDR2 YSYEKL. CDR3 residues: CASSQDGSPGDQPQHF. The CDR3 DNA reads TGCGCCAGCAGCCAAGACGGATCACCCGGCGATCAGCCCCAGCATTTT.

The J gene is TRBJ1-5, the V gene TRBV19; D gene unclear. CDR3 length: 15 amino acids. V was pared by 3 bases and J by 5 bases, with 14 bases between. Per the germline V gene, CDR1 is LNHDA and CDR2 is SQIVND (reference sequence). The CDR3 loop reads CASSIWQVGDQPQHF. CDR3 DNA sequence: TGTGCCAGTAGTATCTGGCAGGTCGGAGATCAGCCCCAGCATTTT.

The chain carries TRBV27 and TRBJ1-2, with 9 bases fitting TRBD1. This CDR3 is 14 amino acids long. Trimming cost V 3 bases and J 3 bases; bases outside gene matches: 2. Germline CDR1 MNHEY, CDR2 SMNVEV (reference sequence). The CDR3 loop is CASSFGQGYYGYTF. The DNA for the CDR3 is TGTGCCAGCAGTTTTGGACAGGGGTACTATGGCTACACCTTC.

The chain is built from TRBV5-5 and TRBJ2-7, with 9 bases lining up with TRBD1. V shed 3 bases and J 11 bases; nucleotides not matched to a gene: 12. The CDR3 contains 14 residues. In germline, CDR1 is SGHKS, CDR2 YYEKEE (reference sequence). The CDR3 coding sequence is TGTGCCAGCAGCTCACCGGGACAGGGACCCGGAGAGTACTTC. Its protein product is CASSSPGQGPGEYF.

V and J are TRBV7-8 and TRBJ2-1; TRBD2 matches 10 bases. J was trimmed by 8 bases and V by 5 bases; bases with no gene match: 9. CDR1 is SGHVS and CDR2 is FQNEAQ in the germline V gene. CDR3 length: 15 residues. CDR3 sequence: CASSTGLADLDEQFF. Written as DNA, the CDR3 is TGTGCCAGCAGCACCGGACTAGCGGACCTCGATGAGCAGTTCTTC.

This clone was counted between two and nine times. CDR3: CASSPDRAGGVGTEAFF. CDR3 in DNA: TGCGCCAGCAGTCCAGACCGAGCAGGGGGCGTTGGCACTGAAGCTTTCTTT. The V gene is TRBV4-3, the J gene TRBJ1-1, with TRBD1 matching over 8 bases. J was trimmed by 4 bases and V by 6 bases; bases with no gene match: 16. The CDR3 is 17 amino acids. Germline-derived CDR1 and CDR2 are LGHNA and YSLEER.

The gene calls are TRBV21-1 and TRBJ2-7. TRBV21-1 represents a pseudogene. This CDR3 has 15 amino acids. The CDR3 spells CASSKEEGHFYEQYF. In nucleotides, the CDR3 is TGTGCCAGCAGCAAAGAGGAAGGGCACTTCTACGAGCAGTACTTC.

The V call is TRBV5-6, the J call TRBJ2-1; TRBD2 matches 8 bases. This CDR3 contains 15 residues. Germline V gene data show CDR1 as SGHDT and CDR2 as YYEEEE. V shed 4 bases, J shed 3 bases, and the junction held 6 bases outside the gene matches. Written as DNA, the CDR3 is TGTGCCAGCAGCCCACCGGGACTAGGCTACAATGAGCAGTTCTTC. Translating gives CASSPPGLGYNEQFF. The whole variable domain, remainder taken from reference TRBV5-6 and TRBJ2-1, is DAGVTQSPTHLIKTRGQQVTLRCSPKSGHDTVSWYQQALGQGPQFIFQYYEEEERQRGNFPDRFSGHQFPNYSSELNVNALLLGDSALYLCASSPPGLGYNEQFFGPGTRLTVL.

The CDR3 region is CATSTGQGATEAFF. For the CDR3, the DNA is TGTGCCACCAGCACGGGACAGGGGGCCACTGAAGCTTTCTTT. The genes are TRBV15 and TRBJ1-1; 12 bases are shared with TRBD1. The CDR3 sequence is 14 residues long. With 4 bases clipped from V and 4 bases from J, the junction kept 1 base outside the gene matches. Germline V gene sequence: CDR1 LNHNV, CDR2 YYDKDF (reference sequence).

The rearrangement uses TRBV7-9 and TRBJ2-3, with 10 bases matching TRBD2. J was trimmed by 4 bases and V by 1 base; bases with no gene match: 8. CDR3 length equals 17 residues. Germline values: CDR1 SEHNR, CDR2 FQNEAQ (reference sequence). The CDR3 is CASSLGASGSRADTQYF. CDR3 in DNA: TGTGCCAGCAGCTTAGGGGCTAGCGGGAGTCGCGCAGATACGCAGTATTTT.

This clone was observed a few times. Other nucleotide sequences from this sample produce the same CDR3. The chain has TRBV11-2 and TRBJ2-7; D unclear. The CDR3 covers 11 residues. Germline V gene data show CDR1 as SGHAT and CDR2 as FQNNGV. V was trimmed by 1 base and J by 2 bases, leaving 0 bases between them. CDR3 DNA: TGTGCCAGCAGCTTAGCCTACGAGCAGTACTTC. It specifies CASSLAYEQYF.

This rearrangement joins TRBV6-5 to TRBJ1-1; 10 nucleotides agree with TRBD1. The CDR3 runs 16 residues. With 2 bases clipped from V and 4 bases from J, the junction kept 7 bases outside the gene matches. Germline V gene sequence: CDR1 MNHEY, CDR2 SVGAGI. The CDR3, as DNA: TGTGCCAGCAGTTACACCTGGGACAGGGGAGGCACTGAAGCTTTCTTT. It codes for CASSYTWDRGGTEAFF.

The V and J genes are TRBV7-9 and TRBJ1-3; D is unclear. V lost 2 bases to trimming and J lost 2 bases, with 7 bases between them. The length of the CDR3 is 14 residues. Germline CDR1 reads SEHNR; CDR2 reads FQNEAQ (reference sequence). CDR3 nucleotide sequence: TGTGCCAGCAGCTTATCCTACACTGGAAACACCATATATTTT. It is translated as CASSLSYTGNTIYF.

V gene TRBV9 combines with J gene TRBJ2-6; D possibly uses TRBD1 or TRBD2 (5 bases each). Trimming removed 0 bases from V and 1 base from J, with 11 bases in between. Germline V gene data show CDR1 as SGDLS and CDR2 as YYNGEE. The CDR3 consists of 17 residues. CDR3: CASSVAVGESGANVLTF. In DNA form, the CDR3 reads TGTGCCAGCAGCGTAGCGGTGGGGGAGTCTGGGGCCAACGTCCTGACTTTC.

This clone has just a few counts. The chain links TRBV29-1 to TRBJ1-1, with D unclear. Deletions cut 7 bases from V and 0 bases from J, with 12 bases between. This CDR3 is built from 13 residues. Germline CDR1 is SQVTM and CDR2 is ANQGSEA. The CDR3, as DNA: TGCAGCGAAACGACCGCTATGAACACTGAAGCTTTCTTT. It yields the protein CSETTAMNTEAFF.